Listed below are T cell receptor beta chains from one sample, sequenced in a study of spatial heterogeneity in lung cancer. TCRdb reanalysed the 5' RACE reads using MiXCR and keeps one entry per CDR3 protein. The sample holds 6,000 to 7,500 distinct CDR3 sequences, 1.3% seen once. Source: lung tumor tissue, taken at surgery. These receptors all stem from a male donor with early-stage non-small cell lung cancer. Each CDR3 is given with its conserved first and last residue. D genes are given only for firm matches. Each size is once, few or many counts, or a class when the clone is expanded.

D: NA; J: TRBJ2-3; size: many; V: TRBV18; CDR3: CASSPPSGTDTQYF; DNA: TGTGCCAGCTCACCACCTAGCGGCACAGATACGCAGTATTTT
D: NA; J: TRBJ1-6; size: many; V: TRBV6-5; CDR3: CASSYAPRRDTSPLHF; DNA: TGTGCCAGCAGTTACGCCCCCCGAAGGGATACTTCACCCCTCCACTTT
D: NA; J: TRBJ2-5; size: many; V: TRBV5-1; CDR3: CASSPSVGGRQETQYF; DNA: TGCGCCAGCAGCCCCTCCGTGGGGGGCCGCCAAGAGACCCAGTACTTC
D: NA; J: TRBJ2-7; size: medium-sized; V: TRBV28; CDR3: CASSLSQIVKQYF; DNA: TGTGCCAGCAGTTTGTCCCAAATTGTTAAGCAGTACTTC
D: TRBD1; J: TRBJ1-1; size: medium-sized; V: TRBV7-9; CDR3: CASRGQGNGYTEAFF; DNA: TGTGCCAGCAGGGGACAGGGAAATGGGTACACTGAAGCTTTCTTT
D: NA; J: TRBJ1-2; size: large; V: TRBV20-1; CDR3: CSVTEVAYGYTF; DNA: TGCAGTGTCACAGAGGTTGCATATGGCTACACCTTC
D: TRBD2; J: TRBJ2-1; size: many; V: TRBV10-3; CDR3: CAIRDSGGPRYNEQFF; DNA: TGTGCCATCAGAGACTCGGGAGGACCGCGTTACAATGAGCAGTTCTTC
D: NA; J: TRBJ2-3; size: many; V: TRBV5-1; CDR3: CASSLGERSRADTQYF; DNA: TGCGCCAGCAGCTTGGGGGAGCGGAGCAGGGCAGATACGCAGTATTTT
D: TRBD1; J: TRBJ1-4; size: many; V: TRBV2; CDR3: CASSGQGSTNEKLFF; DNA: TGTGCCAGCAGCGGACAGGGGTCAACTAATGAAAAACTGTTTTTT
D: TRBD1; J: TRBJ1-2; size: many; V: TRBV20-1; CDR3: CSADRGGYGYTF; DNA: TGCAGTGCTGACAGGGGAGGCTATGGCTACACCTTC
D: NA; J: TRBJ2-3; size: many; V: TRBV6-6; CDR3: CASSYSKASGTDTQYF; DNA: TGTGCCAGCAGTTACTCGAAGGCCAGCGGCACAGATACGCAGTATTTT
D: TRBD1; J: TRBJ1-6; size: many; V: TRBV3-1; CDR3: CASSPTGEGSPLHF; DNA: TGTGCCAGCAGCCCTACAGGGGAAGGGTCACCCCTCCACTTT
D: NA; J: TRBJ2-6; size: many; V: TRBV29-1; CDR3: CSGQIPGANVLTF; DNA: TGCAGCGGGCAGATCCCTGGGGCCAACGTCCTGACTTTC
D: TRBD1; J: TRBJ2-7; size: many; V: TRBV5-6; CDR3: CASSSWTGLLEQYF; DNA: TGTGCCAGCAGCTCTTGGACAGGGCTTCTCGAGCAGTACTTC
D: NA; J: TRBJ1-2; size: many; V: TRBV6-5; CDR3: CASIERQPLSDYGYTF; DNA: TGTGCCAGCATCGAACGACAGCCCCTAAGTGACTATGGCTACACCTTC
D: TRBD2; J: TRBJ2-5; size: many; V: TRBV19; CDR3: CASSIGTSGGPGETQYF; DNA: TGTGCCAGTAGTATAGGAACTAGCGGGGGGCCAGGAGAGACCCAGTACTTC
D: TRBD1; J: TRBJ1-1; size: medium-sized; V: TRBV2; CDR3: CASSASTGRTEAFF; DNA: TGTGCCAGCAGTGCTTCGACAGGGAGGACTGAAGCTTTCTTT
D: NA; J: TRBJ1-1; size: many; V: TRBV5-6; CDR3: CASSLQAANTEAFF; DNA: TGTGCCAGCAGCCTACAGGCCGCGAACACTGAAGCTTTCTTT
D: TRBD2; J: TRBJ2-1; size: many; V: TRBV20-1; CDR3: CSARDGAGEWNEQFF; DNA: TGCAGTGCTAGAGATGGAGCGGGGGAATGGAATGAGCAGTTCTTC
D: TRBD2; J: TRBJ2-7; size: many; V: TRBV9; CDR3: CASSAGMGGGFYEQYF; DNA: TGTGCCAGCAGCGCCGGAATGGGGGGGGGGTTCTACGAGCAGTACTTC
D: NA; J: TRBJ2-3; size: many; V: TRBV20-1; CDR3: CSARERATDTQYF; DNA: TGCAGTGCTAGGGAGCGGGCCACAGATACGCAGTATTTT
D: NA; J: TRBJ1-3; size: medium-sized; V: TRBV6-5; CDR3: CASSDSYSGNTIYF; DNA: TGTGCCAGCAGCGACAGTTACTCTGGAAACACCATATATTTT
D: TRBD1; J: TRBJ1-5; size: many; V: TRBV27; CDR3: CASSLGTGTNQPQHF; DNA: TGTGCCAGCAGTTTAGGGACAGGGACCAATCAGCCCCAGCATTTT
D: NA; J: TRBJ1-2; size: many; V: TRBV30; CDR3: CAWSVAGRGYTF; DNA: TGTGCCTGGAGTGTAGCAGGGAGAGGCTACACCTTC
D: TRBD2; J: TRBJ2-3; size: medium-sized; V: TRBV2; CDR3: CARSGRVAGVDTQYF; DNA: TGTGCCAGGAGTGGAAGGGTAGCGGGAGTGGATACGCAGTATTTT
D: NA; J: TRBJ1-3; size: many; V: TRBV12-3/TRBV12-4; CDR3: CASSFRLRNTIYF; DNA: TGTGCCAGCAGTTTCAGGCTTAGAAACACCATATATTTT
D: NA; J: TRBJ1-1; size: many; V: TRBV29-1; CDR3: CSVGLMEAFF; DNA: TGCAGCGTGGGGCTAATGGAAGCTTTCTTT
D: NA; J: TRBJ1-1; size: many; V: TRBV29-1; CDR3: CSVEVGLNTEAFF; DNA: TGCAGCGTTGAAGTCGGCTTGAACACTGAAGCTTTCTTT
D: NA; J: TRBJ1-2; size: many; V: TRBV6-5; CDR3: CASSYSKQSGGYTF; DNA: TGTGCCAGCAGTTACTCGAAACAAAGTGGTGGCTACACCTTC
D: NA; J: TRBJ2-5; size: many; V: TRBV2; CDR3: CASRGRDRQETQYF; DNA: TGTGCCAGCAGAGGTCGTGATCGACAAGAGACCCAGTACTTC
D: TRBD2; J: TRBJ2-1; size: many; V: TRBV20-1; CDR3: CSALTSGGERASYNEQFF; DNA: TGCAGTGCCTTGACTAGCGGGGGTGAACGAGCGTCCTACAATGAGCAGTTCTTC
D: TRBD2; J: TRBJ2-7; size: many; V: TRBV5-6; CDR3: CASSLDLGEGEQYF; DNA: TGTGCCAGCAGTCTCGACCTGGGGGAGGGCGAGCAGTACTTC
D: TRBD2; J: TRBJ2-4; size: many; V: TRBV6-1; CDR3: CASRGTVGLAGGGSIQYF; DNA: TGTGCCAGCAGGGGGACTGTCGGACTAGCGGGAGGCGGTAGCATTCAGTACTTC
D: NA; J: TRBJ1-2; size: medium-sized; V: TRBV12-3/TRBV12-4; CDR3: CASSPQGSYGYTF; DNA: TGTGCCAGCAGTCCACAGGGATCGTATGGCTACACCTTC
D: NA; J: TRBJ1-1; size: medium-sized; V: TRBV5-8; CDR3: CASSLLITEVFF; DNA: TGTGCCAGCAGCTTGTTGATCACTGAAGTTTTCTTT
D: TRBD2; J: TRBJ2-3; size: many; V: TRBV6-1; CDR3: CASIRAGGPDTQYF; DNA: TGTGCCAGCATTAGAGCGGGGGGGCCAGATACGCAGTATTTT
D: TRBD1; J: TRBJ2-3; size: many; V: TRBV18; CDR3: CASSSQGADTQYF; DNA: TGTGCCAGCTCTTCCCAGGGGGCAGATACGCAGTATTTT
D: NA; J: TRBJ2-7; size: many; V: TRBV7-2; CDR3: CASSFGQREQYF; DNA: TGTGCCAGCAGCTTTGGACAGAGAGAGCAGTACTTC
D: TRBD1; J: TRBJ2-7; size: medium-sized; V: TRBV6-5; CDR3: CASSRQGPYEQYF; DNA: TGTGCCAGCAGCCGACAGGGCCCCTACGAGCAGTACTTC
D: NA; J: TRBJ2-1; size: many; V: TRBV9; CDR3: CASSPGTESYNEQFF; DNA: TGTGCCAGCAGTCCCGGGACCGAGTCCTACAATGAGCAGTTCTTC
D: TRBD2; J: TRBJ2-2; size: many; V: TRBV12-3/TRBV12-4; CDR3: CASSLGTSGFHTGELFF; DNA: TGTGCCAGCAGTTTAGGGACTAGCGGGTTTCATACCGGGGAGCTGTTTTTT
D: NA; J: TRBJ2-2; size: few; V: TRBV30; CDR3: CAWNRLGPNTGELFF; DNA: TGTGCCTGGAACCGACTGGGGCCGAACACCGGGGAGCTGTTTTTT
D: TRBD1; J: TRBJ1-1; size: medium-sized; V: TRBV12-3/TRBV12-4; CDR3: CASSLRGGLLTGNTEAFF; DNA: TGTGCCAGCAGTTTGAGAGGGGGCTTATTAACGGGAAACACTGAAGCTTTCTTT
D: TRBD1; J: TRBJ1-3; size: medium-sized; V: TRBV20-1; CDR3: CSAVPGGSGNTIYF; DNA: TGCAGTGCCGTCCCAGGGGGCTCTGGAAACACCATATATTTT
D: NA; J: TRBJ2-3; size: medium-sized; V: TRBV20-1; CDR3: CSAQGPPDTQYF; DNA: TGCAGTGCTCAGGGTCCCCCAGATACGCAGTATTTT
D: NA; J: TRBJ2-2; size: many; V: TRBV29-1; CDR3: CSVEEWAGNTGELFF; DNA: TGCAGCGTTGAAGAGTGGGCGGGGAACACCGGGGAGCTGTTTTTT
D: NA; J: TRBJ1-4; size: many; V: TRBV5-6; CDR3: CASSTEATNEKLFF; DNA: TGTGCCAGCAGTACCGAAGCCACTAATGAAAAACTGTTTTTT
D: NA; J: TRBJ2-1; size: many; V: TRBV10-3; CDR3: CAISAPVDTYNEQFF; DNA: TGTGCCATCAGTGCACCCGTAGACACGTACAATGAGCAGTTCTTC
D: NA; J: TRBJ1-1; size: medium-sized; V: TRBV27; CDR3: CASSLREDTEAFF; DNA: TGTGCCAGCAGTCTCAGGGAGGACACTGAAGCTTTCTTT
D: NA; J: TRBJ2-3; size: many; V: TRBV24-1; CDR3: CATSDLWSTDTQYF; DNA: TGTGCCACCAGTGATTTATGGAGCACAGATACGCAGTATTTT